This TCR beta chain was profiled in a study of beta chain features in type 1 diabetes (dated by TCRdb to the late 2010s). Concerning the study at large: Mean age, gender distribution, total cell number and subset yield were not different between patients and healthy donors. Whereas all 28 donors provided naive and central memory subsets, regulatory and stem cell-like memory subsets were isolated from just 8 patients and roughly eight healthy donors. Across all samples, fewer than 110,000,000 sorted cells were examined, and cell number per subset correlated strongly with RNA yield. The study compared TCRB repertoires of sorted circulating CD4+ T cell subsets between recently diagnosed type 1 diabetes patients and matched healthy donors.

The investigation overall reported the following: Shorter templates might be favored by PCR, yet because patient and control samples were amplified and corrected together, any such skew would affect both groups equally. Naive, central memory and regulatory TCRB repertoires appeared to be more similar among patients than among healthy donors. Because the HLA sub-analyses included only small numbers of individuals, any influence of HLA type on TCRB rearrangement was left unresolved. At VDJ recombination sites, type 1 diabetes patients had fewer insertions and more deleted nucleotides, which implies abnormalities in thymic rearrangement. Because cDNA was sequenced instead of genomic DNA, highly expressing activated cells could be over-represented, though the groups showed no difference in activation or CD3 levels. In all four CD4+ subsets, TCRB CDR3 length was moderately but significantly shorter in type 1 diabetes patients.

Each donor gave one peripheral blood draw, averaging around 120 mL, which was collected into heparinised tubes. Using a panel that included CD45RO, CCR7, CD25, CD127, CD95 and CD27, naive, central memory, regulatory and stem cell-like memory CD4+ T cells were sorted on a BD FACSAria II. Purity was above 95% for every sorted population. PBMCs were separated immediately by Lymphoprep density gradient centrifugation and were stained directly, without being cultured. So that batch effects would be minimized, each experiment stained and sorted samples in pairs, pairing one healthy donor with one patient. The entire isolated RNA was reverse transcribed using the High Capacity cDNA Reverse Transcription Kit, and thus expressed TCRB transcripts were sequenced. Deep immunoSEQ sequencing was performed on naive, central memory and regulatory T cell samples, with an average of roughly 3.3 million total reads per sample. After sorted cells were lysed in RLT buffer, RNA was extracted with DNase-treated RNeasy Micro or Mini kits, with the choice depending on cell number. To prevent cross-contamination, each cell subset was processed individually, whereas patient and healthy donor samples were processed jointly. Using the immunoSEQ multiplex PCR, TCRB sequences were amplified from cDNA into 87-bp fragments spanning the CDR3 region. Sequencing of the amplicons was performed on the Illumina HiSeq platform. The authors' pipeline ran thus. Synthetic template baselines were used to correct PCR bias computationally, reads within Hamming distance 2 were collapsed together, and singletons that could not be merged were discarded. Reads were aligned against IMGT so that V, D and J genes, CDR3 length and insertions or deletions at six rearrangement sites could be assigned. Clonotype counts were normalized to sorted cell number within each subset before computing true diversity and Gini coefficients with the tcR R package. The overlap coefficient, calculated on TCRB nucleotide sequences, was used to quantify repertoire sharing. Out-of-frame TCRB sequences from naive cells were analyzed to stand in for the pre-selection repertoire. This is the immuneACCESS table as TCRdb keeps it, with only in-frame sequences that have V and J called. A part of the clones is gone; compared with another copy, unresolved V genes explain less than half, and the rest is unexplained. V, J and clone size derive from that table, while D and trimming were established from the DNA sequence. This sample holds 450,000 to 550,000 clones; approximately 30% were observed only once. The top ten clones comprise around 0.065% of the sample.

There are a few counts of this clone. Its antigen is still unknown. No base-level quality is on record; no much larger clone is a single base apart. Other DNA sequences from this sample encode an identical CDR3 as well. From the germline V gene, CDR1 is MGHRA and CDR2 is YSYEKL. From cysteine to phenylalanine, the CDR3 is 13 amino acids long. This entry keeps only the CDR3 DNA: 39 bases, framed from base 1. Trimming takes 1 base from V and 2 bases from J, and the germline ends sit 5 bases apart. The clonotype was recovered from a man between 18 and 35 years old in good health. The V and J genes are TRBV4-1 and TRBJ2-5, with the D gene not clear enough to name. The sample taken for sequencing was naive CD4+ T cells from blood. This specimen's cell subset or site label, interpreted: true naive CD4+ T cells. The CDR3 protein is CASSQAQQETQYF. The bases read TGCGCCAGCAGCCAAGCACAGCAAGAGACCCAGTACTTC.